Detailed here is one TCR beta chain. V trimming: 8 bases; J trimming: 3 bases; junction bases outside the gene matches: 5. Germline V CDR1 and CDR2: LNHDA, SQIVND (reference sequence). The CDR3 sequence is 14 residues long. The entry originates in a study of blood T cell repertoires in COVID-19. Across the whole study: Samples taken during acute and convalescent COVID-19 were collected in the United States, Italy and Spain.

Produced via immunoSEQ multiplex PCR; TCRdb's table is partial and in-frame only. The sample has around 210,000 clones, around nine tenths seen once. This TCR came from a man aged 50 to 60 with COVID-19, enrolled during active disease. The sequencing sample was made of peripheral blood. V gene TRBV19 combines with J gene TRBJ2-1; 9 bases fit TRBD1. In DNA form, the CDR3 reads TGTGCCAGTGCCCCGGGACAGGGCTACAATGAGCAGTTCTTC. It specifies CASAPGQGYNEQFF.